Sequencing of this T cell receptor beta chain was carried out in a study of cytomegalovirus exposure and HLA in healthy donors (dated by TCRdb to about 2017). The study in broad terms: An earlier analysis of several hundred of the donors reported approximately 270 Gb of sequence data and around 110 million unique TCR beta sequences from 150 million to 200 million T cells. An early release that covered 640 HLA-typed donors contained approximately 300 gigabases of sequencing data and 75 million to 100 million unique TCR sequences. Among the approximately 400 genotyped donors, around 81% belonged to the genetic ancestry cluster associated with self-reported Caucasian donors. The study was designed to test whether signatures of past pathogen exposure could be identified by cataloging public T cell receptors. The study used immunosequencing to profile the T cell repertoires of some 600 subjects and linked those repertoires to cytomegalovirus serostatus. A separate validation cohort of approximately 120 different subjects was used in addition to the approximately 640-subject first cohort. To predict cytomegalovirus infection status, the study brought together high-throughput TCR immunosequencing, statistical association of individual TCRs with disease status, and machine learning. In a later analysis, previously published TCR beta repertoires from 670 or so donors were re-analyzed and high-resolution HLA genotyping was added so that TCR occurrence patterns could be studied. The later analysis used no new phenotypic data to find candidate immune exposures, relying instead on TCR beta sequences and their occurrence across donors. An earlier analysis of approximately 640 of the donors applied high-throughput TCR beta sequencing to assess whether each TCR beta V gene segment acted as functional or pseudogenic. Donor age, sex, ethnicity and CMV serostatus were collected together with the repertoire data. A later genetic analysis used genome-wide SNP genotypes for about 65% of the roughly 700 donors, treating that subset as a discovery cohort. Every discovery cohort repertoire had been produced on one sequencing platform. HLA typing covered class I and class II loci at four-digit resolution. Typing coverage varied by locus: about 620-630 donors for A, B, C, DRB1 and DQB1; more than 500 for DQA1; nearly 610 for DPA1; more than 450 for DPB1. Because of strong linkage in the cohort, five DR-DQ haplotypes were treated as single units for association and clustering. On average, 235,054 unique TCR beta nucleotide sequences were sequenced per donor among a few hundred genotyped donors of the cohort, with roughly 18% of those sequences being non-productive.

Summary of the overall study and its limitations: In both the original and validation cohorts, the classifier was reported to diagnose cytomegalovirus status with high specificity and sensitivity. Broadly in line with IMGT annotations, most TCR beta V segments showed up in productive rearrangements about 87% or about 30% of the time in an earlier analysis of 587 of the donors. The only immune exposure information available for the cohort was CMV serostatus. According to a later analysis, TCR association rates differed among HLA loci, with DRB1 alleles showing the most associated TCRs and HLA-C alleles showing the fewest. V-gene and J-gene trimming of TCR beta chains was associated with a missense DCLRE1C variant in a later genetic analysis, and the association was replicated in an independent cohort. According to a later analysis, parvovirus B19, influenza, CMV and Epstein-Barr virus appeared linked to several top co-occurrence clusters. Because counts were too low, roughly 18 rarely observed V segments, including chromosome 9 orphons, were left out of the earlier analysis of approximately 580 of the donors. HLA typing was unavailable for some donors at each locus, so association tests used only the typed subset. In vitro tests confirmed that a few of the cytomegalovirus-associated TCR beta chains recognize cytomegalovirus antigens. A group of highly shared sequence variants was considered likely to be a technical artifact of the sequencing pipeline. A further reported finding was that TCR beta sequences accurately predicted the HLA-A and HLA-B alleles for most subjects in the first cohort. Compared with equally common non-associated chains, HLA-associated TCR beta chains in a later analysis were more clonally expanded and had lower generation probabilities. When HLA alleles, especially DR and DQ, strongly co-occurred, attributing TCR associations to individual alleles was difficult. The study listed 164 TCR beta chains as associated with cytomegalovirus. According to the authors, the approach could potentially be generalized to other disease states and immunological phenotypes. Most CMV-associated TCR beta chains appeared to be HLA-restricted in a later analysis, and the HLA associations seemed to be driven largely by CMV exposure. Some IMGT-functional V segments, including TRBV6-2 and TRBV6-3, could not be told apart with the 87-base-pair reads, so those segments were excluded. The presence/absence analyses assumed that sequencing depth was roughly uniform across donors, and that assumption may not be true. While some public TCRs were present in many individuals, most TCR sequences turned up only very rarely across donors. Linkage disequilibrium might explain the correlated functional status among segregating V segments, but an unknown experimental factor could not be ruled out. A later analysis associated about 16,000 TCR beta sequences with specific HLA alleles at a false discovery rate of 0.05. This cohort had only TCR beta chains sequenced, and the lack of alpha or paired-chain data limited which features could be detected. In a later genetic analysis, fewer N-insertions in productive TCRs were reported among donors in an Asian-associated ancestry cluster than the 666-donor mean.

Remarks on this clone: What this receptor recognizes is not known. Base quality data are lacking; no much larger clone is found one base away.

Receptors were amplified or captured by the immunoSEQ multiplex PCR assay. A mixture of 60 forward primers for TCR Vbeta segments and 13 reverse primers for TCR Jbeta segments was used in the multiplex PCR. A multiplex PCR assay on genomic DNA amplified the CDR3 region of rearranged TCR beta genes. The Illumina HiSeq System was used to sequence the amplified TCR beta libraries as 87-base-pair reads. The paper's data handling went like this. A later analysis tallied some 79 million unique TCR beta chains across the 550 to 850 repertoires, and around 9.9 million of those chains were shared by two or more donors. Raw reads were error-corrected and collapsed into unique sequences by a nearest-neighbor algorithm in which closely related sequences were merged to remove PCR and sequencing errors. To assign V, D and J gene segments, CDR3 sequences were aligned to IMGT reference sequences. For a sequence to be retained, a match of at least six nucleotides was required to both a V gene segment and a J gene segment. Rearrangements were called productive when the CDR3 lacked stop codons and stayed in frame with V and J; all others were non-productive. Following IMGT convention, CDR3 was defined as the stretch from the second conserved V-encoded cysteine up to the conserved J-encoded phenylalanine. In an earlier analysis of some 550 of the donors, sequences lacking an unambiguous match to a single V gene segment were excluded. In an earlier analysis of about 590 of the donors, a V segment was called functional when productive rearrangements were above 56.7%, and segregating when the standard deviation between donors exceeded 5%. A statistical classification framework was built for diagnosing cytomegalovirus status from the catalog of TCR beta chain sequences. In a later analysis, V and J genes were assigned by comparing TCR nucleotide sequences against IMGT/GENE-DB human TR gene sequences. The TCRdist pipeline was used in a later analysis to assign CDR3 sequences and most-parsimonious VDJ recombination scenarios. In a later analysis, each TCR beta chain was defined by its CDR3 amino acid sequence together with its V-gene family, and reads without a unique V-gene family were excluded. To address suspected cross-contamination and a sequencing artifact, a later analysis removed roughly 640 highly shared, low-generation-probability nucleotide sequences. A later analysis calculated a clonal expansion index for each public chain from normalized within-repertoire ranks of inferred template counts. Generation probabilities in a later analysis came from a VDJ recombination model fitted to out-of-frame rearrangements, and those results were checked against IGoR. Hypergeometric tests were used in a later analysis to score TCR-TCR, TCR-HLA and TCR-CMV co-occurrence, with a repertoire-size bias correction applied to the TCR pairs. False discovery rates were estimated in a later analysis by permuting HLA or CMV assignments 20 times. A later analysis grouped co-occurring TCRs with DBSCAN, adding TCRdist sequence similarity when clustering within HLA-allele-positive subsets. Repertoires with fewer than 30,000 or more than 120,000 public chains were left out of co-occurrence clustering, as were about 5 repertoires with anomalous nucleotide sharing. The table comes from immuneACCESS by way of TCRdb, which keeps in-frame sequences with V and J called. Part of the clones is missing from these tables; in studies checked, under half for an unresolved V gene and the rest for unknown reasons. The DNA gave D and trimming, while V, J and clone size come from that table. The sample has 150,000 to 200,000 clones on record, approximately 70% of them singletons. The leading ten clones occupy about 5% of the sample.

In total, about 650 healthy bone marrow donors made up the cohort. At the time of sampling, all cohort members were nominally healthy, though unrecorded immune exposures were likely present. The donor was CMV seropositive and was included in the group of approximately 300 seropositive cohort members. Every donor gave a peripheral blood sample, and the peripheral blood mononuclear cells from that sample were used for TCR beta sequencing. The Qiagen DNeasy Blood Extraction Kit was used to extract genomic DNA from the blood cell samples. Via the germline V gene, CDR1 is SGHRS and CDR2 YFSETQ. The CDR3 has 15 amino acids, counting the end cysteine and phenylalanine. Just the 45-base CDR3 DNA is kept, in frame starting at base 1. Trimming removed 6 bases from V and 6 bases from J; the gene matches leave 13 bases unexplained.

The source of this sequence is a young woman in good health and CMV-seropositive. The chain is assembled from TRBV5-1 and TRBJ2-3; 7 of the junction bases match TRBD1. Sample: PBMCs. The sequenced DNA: TGCGCCAGCATCCTAGGGGGCGGGCCCGGGGATACGCAGTATTTT. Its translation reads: CASILGGGPGDTQYF. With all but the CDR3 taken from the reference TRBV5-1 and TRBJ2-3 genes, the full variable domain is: KAGVTQTPRYLIKTRGQQVTLSCSPISGHRSVSWYQQTPGQGLQFLFEYFSETQRNKGNFPGRFSGRQFSNSRSEMNVSTLELGDSALYLCASILGGGPGDTQYFGPGTRLTVL.